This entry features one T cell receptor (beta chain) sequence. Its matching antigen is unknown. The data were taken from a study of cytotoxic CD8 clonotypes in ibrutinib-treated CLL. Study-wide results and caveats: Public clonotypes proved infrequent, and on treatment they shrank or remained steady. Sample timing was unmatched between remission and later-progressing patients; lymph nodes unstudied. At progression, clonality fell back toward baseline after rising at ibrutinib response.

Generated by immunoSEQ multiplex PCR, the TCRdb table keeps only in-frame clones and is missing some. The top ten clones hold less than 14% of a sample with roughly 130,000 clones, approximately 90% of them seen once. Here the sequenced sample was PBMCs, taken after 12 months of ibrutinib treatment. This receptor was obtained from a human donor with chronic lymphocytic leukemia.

CDR3 nucleotide sequence: TGTGCCAGCACCCGGACAGGGGGCTACGAGCAGTACTTC. Translating gives CASTRTGGYEQYF. The chain joins TRBV27 to TRBJ2-7, with 10 bases fitting TRBD1. CDR3 length: 13 residues. Germline V gene data show CDR1 as MNHEY and CDR2 as SMNVEV (reference sequence). After removal of 7 bases from V and 3 bases from J, the junction contained 3 bases not matched to a gene.